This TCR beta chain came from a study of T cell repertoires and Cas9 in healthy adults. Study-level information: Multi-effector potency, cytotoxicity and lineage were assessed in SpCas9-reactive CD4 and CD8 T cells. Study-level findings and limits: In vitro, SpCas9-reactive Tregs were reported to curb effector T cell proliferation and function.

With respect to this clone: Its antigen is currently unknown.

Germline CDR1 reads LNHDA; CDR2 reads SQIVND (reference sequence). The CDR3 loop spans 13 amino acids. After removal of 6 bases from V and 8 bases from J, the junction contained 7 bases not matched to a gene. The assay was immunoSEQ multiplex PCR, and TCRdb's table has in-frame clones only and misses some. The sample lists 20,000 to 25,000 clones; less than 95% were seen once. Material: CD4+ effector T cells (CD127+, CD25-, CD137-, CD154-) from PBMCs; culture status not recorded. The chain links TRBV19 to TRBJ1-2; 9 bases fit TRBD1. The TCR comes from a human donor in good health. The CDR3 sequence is CASRGQGLAGYTF. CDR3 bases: TGTGCCAGTAGGGGACAGGGCCTTGCAGGCTACACCTTC.